Here is one T cell receptor beta chain with its context. The CDR3 is 19 amino acids. Germline V CDR1 and CDR2: KGHSH, LQKENI. The J segment lost 6 bases and the V segment lost 4 bases, leaving 22 bases of the junction unmatched. This sample is part of a study of T cells in Graves' hyperthyroidism and ophthalmopathy. TCR beta CDR3 region amplification was performed from RNA transcripts. The HTBI primer set served for first-round RT-PCR of the TCR CDR3. TCRdb processed the multiplex PCR reads anew with MiXCR; each CDR3 protein has one entry. The sample has fewer than 750,000 distinct CDR3 sequences, more than 45% seen once.

The TCR comes from a woman between 18 and 29 years old with Graves' hyperthyroidism. The gene calls are TRBV18 and TRBJ2-7; 9 positions agree with TRBD2. The sequenced sample consisted of peripheral blood or thyroid tissue (not recorded which). This CDR3 reads CASSRRSISTSGALFEQYF. In DNA form, the CDR3 reads TGTGCCAGCTCACGCAGGTCAATTTCGACTAGCGGAGCCCTCTTCGAGCAGTACTTC.